This T cell receptor (beta chain) was recovered during a study of cytomegalovirus exposure and HLA in healthy donors. Study details: It was reported in a later analysis that the same platform had been used for the 120 validation repertoires as for the roughly 670 first-cohort repertoires. Study results and caveats: The authors listed 180 or so TCR beta chains as cytomegalovirus-associated. First-cohort TCR clusters were later found to tend to co-occur in the roughly 130 validation repertoires.

It was the roughly 120-subject validation cohort, separate from the approximately 700-subject first cohort, to which the donors belonged. Measured with immunoSEQ multiplex PCR; TCRdb has only the in-frame clones, and not every one. The table includes around 200,000 clones, 80% to 85% detected once. The germline CDR1 and CDR2 sequences are LNHDA and SQIVND (reference sequence). Trimming shortened V by 7 bases and J by 0 bases, and 10 bases separated the two germline ends. The CDR3 is made up of 13 amino acids. Remarks on this clone: The antigen remains unidentified.

The V and J genes are TRBV19 and TRBJ2-7, with TRBD1 as a possible D gene (6 bases). The receptor's source is a woman aged 18 to 35 in good health and CMV-seropositive. Sequenced sample: PBMCs. The CDR3 nucleotides read TGTGCCAGTAAGGGCAGGGGCTCCTACGAGCAGTACTTC. This encodes CASKGRGSYEQYF.